This entry lists 22 T cell receptor beta chains sequenced from one sample in a study of tumor and adjacent non-tumor tissue in lung cancer. A modified ARM-PCR protocol with three rounds of nested PCR amplified TCRbeta. MiXCR, applied by TCRdb to the multiplex PCR reads, yields one record per CDR3 protein. The data show 90,000 to 110,000 distinct CDR3 sequences, more than 70% seen once. This sample's RNA came from whole unsorted tissue. The specimen sequenced was lung tumor tissue. The receptors were gathered from a woman aged 60-75 years with non-small cell lung cancer.

This clonotype was counted at least ten times. V and J are TRBV6-1 and TRBJ2-1; D may be TRBD1 or TRBD2 (5 bases each). The CDR3 runs to 14 residues. Germline loops: CDR1 MNHNS, CDR2 SASEGT. Trimming left V 3 bases short and J 7 bases short, with 13 bases between. CDR3 region: CASSEGVRINEQFF. CDR3 DNA: TGTGCCAGCAGTGAGGGGGTGCGGATAAATGAGCAGTTCTTC.

On this clonotype: A read error is possible here, since a much larger clone lies one base away. The J gene is TRBJ1-2, the V gene TRBV29-1; D is ambiguous. From germline, CDR1 is SQVTM and CDR2 ANQGSEA. The V end lost 5 bases, the J end lost 2 bases, and 12 bases lay between the germline ends. This CDR3 region has 13 residues. Here the CDR3 DNA reads TGCAGCGTTCTCAGTACTGGGAACTATGGCTACACCTTC. It encodes CSVLSTGNYGYTF. Complete variable domain (other parts from reference TRBV29-1 and TRBJ1-2): SAVISQKPSRDICQRGTSLTIQCQVDSQVTMMFWYRQQPGQSLTLIATANQGSEATYESGFVIDKFPISRPNLTFSTLTVSNMSPEDSSIYLCSVLSTGNYGYTFGSGTRLTVV.

This clonotype was counted a single time. The J gene is TRBJ1-2, the V gene TRBV28; no clear D. The CDR3 spans 15 residues. Germline V lookup: CDR1 MDHEN, CDR2 SYDVKM. V lost 5 bases and J 5 bases, leaving 18 bases between the germline ends. The DNA for the CDR3 is TGTGCCAGCAGTATACTTAGAGGAGAGGTTTATGGCTACACCTTC. The encoded protein is CASSILRGEVYGYTF.

This clonotype was detected only a few times. This rearrangement joins TRBV12-3 or TRBV12-4 to TRBJ2-2; weak D call: TRBD2 (7 bases). The CDR3 runs 15 residues. The ends were cut back, 7 bases at V and 5 bases at J, with 17 bases in the middle. The CDR3 reads CASKREGGGTGELFF. DNA for the CDR3: TGTGCCAGCAAACGAGAGGGAGGGGGTACCGGGGAGCTGTTTTTT.

Note on this clonotype: One end of the junction varies from germline; a read error may be responsible. The chain couples TRBV6-1 to TRBJ1-1; TRBD1 matches at 7 bases. CDR1 is MNHNS and CDR2 is SASEGT in the germline V gene. This CDR3 region has 17 residues. CDR3: CVSISSGAGGMNAKAFF. In nucleotides, the CDR3 is TGTGTCAGCATTTCAAGCGGGGCAGGGGGGATGAACGCTAAAGCTTTCTTT.

The chain links TRBV4-2 to TRBJ1-4, with a tentative D call TRBD1 (5 bases). Germline V lookup: CDR1 LGHNA, CDR2 YNFKEQ. V was shortened by 7 bases and J by 4 bases, with 28 bases between the two germline ends. The CDR3 is made up of 19 amino acids. The CDR3 coding sequence is TGTGCCAGCACCATTAGGAATGGGACCGGTGGGGCCAGTAATGAAAAACTGTTTTTT. As protein: CASTIRNGTGGASNEKLFF.

The V call is TRBV6-6, the J call TRBJ1-5; tentative D call: TRBD1 (6 bases). Trimming removed 6 bases from V and 5 bases from J, with 17 bases in between. Germline CDR1 and CDR2: MNHNY and SVGAGI (reference sequence). The CDR3 runs 15 residues. The CDR3, as DNA: TGTGCCAGCAGCCCCACAGGGACACCCCATCAGCCCCAGCATTTT. Amino acids: CASSPTGTPHQPQHF.

Comments on this clonotype: Its ends do not fully match the called genes, so a read error is possible. This chain joins TRBV6-6 and TRBJ2-2, with D possibly called TRBD1 or TRBD2 (5 bases each). Per germline, CDR1 MNHNY and CDR2 SVGAGI (reference sequence). This CDR3 has 14 amino acids. DNA for the CDR3: TGTGCCAGCAGGACAGACGAGAACACCGGGGAGCTGTATTTT. It codes for CASRTDENTGELYF.

The chain uses TRBV7-9 and TRBJ1-2; D is uncertain. Germline CDR1 reads SEHNR; CDR2 reads FQNEAQ (reference sequence). The CDR3 spans 14 residues. V was shortened by 5 bases and J by 10 bases, with 20 bases between the two germline ends. In DNA form, the CDR3 reads TGTGCCAGCAGCCCGAGGTCCTGGGATTGGATCTACACCTTC. Amino acids: CASSPRSWDWIYTF.

Remarks on this clonotype: This may be a read error: a much more frequent sequence differs by one nucleotide. The chain joins TRBV20-1 to TRBJ1-5; D not certain. Germline CDR1 and CDR2: DFQATT and SNEGSKA (reference sequence). The CDR3 is 16 residues long. The chain's CDR3 is CSARSGSNPLITPKHF. In nucleotides, the CDR3 is TGCAGTGCTAGAAGTGGCAGCAACCCCCTAATCACGCCCAAGCATTTT.

Remarks on this clonotype: A read error may account for a junction end that differs from germline. The V call is TRBV29-1, the J call TRBJ2-7, with D possibly being TRBD2 (6 bases). The CDR3 is made up of 15 amino acids. CDR1 and CDR2 (germline): SQVTM, ANQGSEA. CDR3 amino acids: CCVACLLSGSYEQYF. CDR3 sequence (DNA): TGCTGCGTTGCATGTTTATTGAGCGGGTCCTACGAGCAGTACTTC.

Turning to this clonotype: Sequence at one end of the junction differs from germline and may be a read error. This chain links TRBV20-1 with TRBJ1-1; D is ambiguous. This CDR3 spans 14 amino acids. Germline V CDR1 and CDR2: DFQATT, SNEGSKA (reference sequence). CDR3 sequence reads: CSSRKGGPNTEAFF. Here the CDR3 DNA reads TGCAGTTCTAGAAAGGGCGGCCCGAACACTGAAGCTTTCTTT.

This clonotype has more than one count but fewer than ten. This may stem from a read error, because a much larger clone lies one nucleotide away. This chain joins TRBV20-1 and TRBJ1-1; no clear D. The germline gives CDR1 DFQATT, CDR2 SNEGSKA (reference sequence). The CDR3 spans 13 residues. CDR3 region: CSAYTGPGTEVFF. The CDR3, as DNA: TGCAGTGCTTACACCGGACCGGGCACTGAAGTTTTCTTT.

V is TRBV7-9 and J is TRBJ2-1; no clear D. This CDR3 is built from 11 residues. Germline loops: CDR1 SEHNR, CDR2 FQNEAQ (reference sequence). The germline V and J ends were trimmed by 5 bases and 10 bases, with 9 bases remaining between them. In nucleotides, the CDR3 is TGTGCCAGCAGCCCGTGGTTCGAGCAGTTCTTC. The encoded protein is CASSPWFEQFF. The whole variable domain, remainder taken from reference TRBV7-9 and TRBJ2-1, is DTGVSQNPRHKITKRGQNVTFRCDPISEHNRLYWYRQTLGQGPEFLTYFQNEAQLEKSRLLSDRFSAERPKGSFSTLEIQRTEQGDSAMYLCASSPWFEQFFGPGTRLTVL.

The chain is built from TRBV19 and TRBJ2-5, with TRBD1 as a possible D gene (6 bases). This CDR3 is 15 amino acids long. V shed 7 bases and J shed 5 bases, with 20 bases lying between them. Germline CDR1 reads LNHDA; CDR2 reads SQIVND (reference sequence). For the CDR3, the DNA is TGTGCCAGTAATGGGGGCGCAAACCGTTTGGAGACCCAGTACTTC. Translating gives CASNGGANRLETQYF.

As concerns this clonotype: Mismatch with germline at one junction end may stem from a read error. The genes are TRBV4-3 and TRBJ1-1; D uncertain. Germline CDR1 LGHNA, CDR2 YSLEER. There are 17 residues in the CDR3. The CDR3 protein is CANSQDQGLAFSTEAFF. CDR3 sequence (DNA): TGCGCCAACAGCCAAGATCAAGGTTTGGCCTTTAGCACTGAAGCTTTCTTT.

The CDR3: CASNYYAGQGADEQFF. The CDR3 nucleotides are TGTGCCAGCAATTATTATGCGGGTCAGGGGGCAGATGAGCAGTTCTTC. The chain carries TRBV6-5 and TRBJ2-1, with 8 bases identical to TRBD1. The CDR3 extends over 16 amino acids. The trim removed 7 bases at V and 8 bases at J, leaving 16 bases unmatched. Germline CDR1 reads MNHEY; CDR2 reads SVGAGI.

In regard to this clonotype: A read error may explain this, as a much larger clone is one base away. V usage is TRBV6-5 and J usage is TRBJ1-6; D ambiguous. The CDR3 covers 14 residues. In germline, CDR1 is MNHEY, CDR2 SVGAGI. DNA for the CDR3: TGTGCCAGCAGTCGGGAGGTTTATAATTCACCCCTCCAGTTT. It encodes CASSREVYNSPLQF.

Details on this clonotype: Since the CDR3 does not end with the conserved phenylalanine or tryptophan, this likely comes from a read error. The limits of the CDR3 on the DNA are not certain, so only TCRdb's listed CDR3 is given. This chain links TRBV20-1 with TRBJ2-7; TRBD2, the table's D call, was not compared with the DNA. The CDR3 is 13 residues long, ends included. CDR1 and CDR2 (germline): DFQATT, SNEGSKA (reference sequence). CDR3 residues: CSATRGNNYEQYL.

The chain employs TRBV14 and TRBJ1-2, with D possibly being TRBD1 (5 bases). Between the trimmed V and J ends, which lost 0 bases and 2 bases, there was a span of 10 bases. In germline, CDR1 is SGHDN, CDR2 FVKESK. This CDR3 has 15 amino acids. The CDR3, as DNA: TGTGCCAGCAGCCAAGATTTTCGGGGGAACTATGGCTACACCTTC. This encodes CASSQDFRGNYGYTF.

This clonotype was detected once. This sequence may be a read error, since a much larger clone differs from it by one base. The chain uses TRBV6-2 or TRBV6-3 and TRBJ1-5; D possibly corresponds to TRBD1 (5 bases). Germline CDR1 MNHEY, CDR2 SVGEGT. The CDR3 is made up of 14 amino acids. V was trimmed by 5 bases and J by 6 bases, leaving 14 bases between them. The CDR3 DNA sequence: TGTGCCAGCAGTCGTGGGACCGACAGTCAGCCCCAGCATTTT. This sequence encodes CASSRGTDSQPQHF.

This clonotype was recorded many times. The CDR3 sequence is CASSSNPGLVSGELFF. CDR3 DNA sequence: TGTGCCAGCAGCTCCAACCCGGGACTAGTCTCCGGGGAGCTGTTTTTT. The chain joins TRBV11-2 to TRBJ2-2, with 8 bases identical to TRBD2. This CDR3 comprises 16 residues. V dropped 4 bases and J dropped 6; count of bases not matched to a gene: 10. CDR1 is SGHAT, CDR2 FQNNGV, per germline. The whole variable domain, remainder taken from reference TRBV11-2 and TRBJ2-2, is EAGVAQSPRYKIIEKRQSVAFWCNPISGHATLYWYQQILGQGPKLLIQFQNNGVVDDSQLPKDRFSAERLKGVDSTLKIQPAKLEDSAVYLCASSSNPGLVSGELFFGEGSRLTVL.